This T cell receptor beta chain is from a study of blood T cell repertoires in COVID-19 (TCRdb year 2020). Some background on the complete study: Samples from collaborators originated in the United States, Italy and Spain and spanned both the acute and convalescent phases of COVID-19. The material from the prospective study consisted of cDNA or gDNA derived from T cells, B-cell-depleted T cells, or PBMCs. The dataset comprised deeply sampled blood TCRbeta repertoires from subjects exposed to, actively infected with, or recovered from COVID-19. The repertoires were released in a freely available public database meant as a resource for research on the immune response to SARS-CoV-2. The samples were drawn from two sources: the first 160 participants of the ongoing ImmuneRACE study, and 1,254 subjects contributed by 6 global collaborators. The sample metadata nearly always contained a de-identified subject ID, COVID-19 status, age in years and sex. Where available, HLA class I and class II types were obtained from metadata supplied by the sample provider rather than from assay-based typing. Study-level results and caveats: The amount of clinical and demographic metadata varied by source and participant and was provided uncurated.

Participants in the prospective study were aged about 18 to 90 years, lived in under 30 United States geographic areas, and enrolled through a virtual design. In the prospective study, cohorts were assigned on the basis of participant-reported clinical history obtained from a screening survey and a study questionnaire. Recovered participants in ImmuneRACE Cohort 3 were defined as having two consecutive negative NP/OP PCR tests, clearance from a healthcare professional, or resolution of symptoms. Each participant in the prospective study had whole blood, serum and a nasopharyngeal or oropharyngeal swab collected by mobile phlebotomists. Prospective study participants could optionally give additional blood draws and questionnaires over a roughly two-month period. Blood samples from the prospective study were shipped frozen or at room temperature prior to DNA extraction. Comments on this clone: There is no known antigen for this receptor. The input lacks base qualities; no much larger clone sits a single base away.

Looking up the germline V gene yields CDR1 SNHLY and CDR2 FYNNEI. From V the trimming removes 11 bases and from J it removes 3 bases, while the gene matches leave 6 bases of the junction unaccounted for. There are 14 amino acids in the CDR3, from cysteine to phenylalanine inclusive. Just the 42-base CDR3 DNA is kept, in frame starting at base 1. TCRbeta CDR3 regions were amplified from genomic DNA using the immunoSEQ Assay, a bias-controlled multiplex PCR. Concerning the study's data processing: The number of nucleated cells in each sample was estimated from the amplification of reference gene primers within the assay. To quantify the absolute abundance of each unique TCRbeta CDR3 rearrangement, sequence reads were collapsed and filtered. For each sample, productive Simpson clonality was calculated as the square root of Simpson's diversity index over productive rearrangements. TCRdb took this table from immuneACCESS and kept in-frame rearrangements with V and J called. Such tables lack part of the clones; where checked against another copy, unresolved V genes explain under half of the gap, and the rest is unexplained. V and J calls and clone size are as listed in that table; D and trimming were resolved from the DNA. For this sample there are 110,000 to 150,000 clones; 80% to 90% appear just once. Around 11% of the sample belongs to the ten largest clones.

The chain is made from TRBV2 and TRBJ2-7, and TRBD2 matches 14 of the central bases. Sequenced material: PBMCs or T cells enriched from blood (not recorded which). The receptor was derived from a man aged 55 to 70 who had recovered from COVID-19. The CDR3 protein sequence reads: CAAGLAGGHYEQYF. At the DNA level, the sequence is TGTGCCGCCGGACTAGCGGGAGGCCACTACGAGCAGTACTTC. Outside the CDR3, residues come from the reference TRBV2 and TRBJ2-7 proteins, so the full variable domain is: EPEVTQTPSHQVTQMGQEVILRCVPISNHLYFYWYRQILGQKVEFLVSFYNNEISEKSEIFDDQFSVERPDGSNFTLKIRSTKLEDSAMYFCAAGLAGGHYEQYFGPGTRLTVT.